This T cell receptor beta chain was recovered during a study of shared clonotypes between healthy human individuals (dated by TCRdb to about 2020). In terms of the full investigation: The cohort comprised a couple of women and a few men aged 18 to 49 years. For each donor, CD4 naive and CD4 memory were each given three plates, CD8 naive was given two plates, and CD8 memory was given one plate. Blood TCR repertoires of a handful of healthy adults were deeply sequenced to estimate repertoire size and the extent of clonotype sharing between individuals. Different laboratories and diverse techniques were used to prepare libraries and sequence TCR repertoires, to increase sequencing depth and limit assay-specific biases. Between about 0.9 and 8.9 billion PBMCs per donor were obtained by leukapheresis. On the study overall, not on this receptor specifically: Because the study included only a small number of donors, the genetic and exposure-history diversity represented was limited. Larger estimated clonotype richness was generally found for naive subsets than for memory subsets. Rarefaction of sorted-subset datasets indicated incomplete sequencing despite the large sequencing depth. Pairwise subsampling led to the expectation that sequencing depth would affect the degree of clonotype sharing among donors. Compared with non-shared clonotypes, clonotypes shared by all four sorted-subset donors had higher generation probabilities. Across a few donors, roughly 5.4% of naive CD4, more than 3% of naive CD8, approximately 2.5% of memory CD4, and roughly 0.41% of memory CD8 clonotypes were shared. Sampling was restricted to blood, and TCR repertoires in tissue are likely to differ from TCR repertoires in blood.

CDR1 and CDR2 are read off the germline V gene (reference sequence) as SGHNT and YYREEE. At the junction V is shortened by 2 bases and J by 2 bases, with 13 bases in between. From cysteine to phenylalanine, the CDR3 is 15 amino acids long. Left in the record is the CDR3 DNA by itself, 45 bases read in frame from the first base. Using the deep immunoSEQ assay, TCR CDR3 regions were amplified from genomic DNA by multiplex PCR. Genomic DNA extracted from each cell subset was distributed evenly over all wells of several immunoSEQ 96-well plates, and each plate served as one replicate. For sorted subsets, 150 to 250 ng of genomic DNA, equivalent to some 30,000 T cell genomes, went into each replicate PCR. The purified libraries were quantified using a Qubit 3.0 fluorometer, sized with a Bioanalyzer 2100, and then quantified again using the KAPA Library Quantification kit. A separate single-read 150-cycle Illumina NextSeq 550 flow cell was used to sequence each immunoSEQ 96-well plate. On the authors' methods: Because the immunoSEQ output included only junctional sequences and no quality scores, the filtering could not be the same as the filtering used for full-length reads. Sequences were annotated with PyIR, a Python wrapper for IgBLAST v1.9, using IMGT germline references to assign V/J genes and CDR3. Reads with weak V/J assignments (E-value above 1e-6), missing CDR3, stop codons, out-of-frame junctions, or ambiguous translated residues were removed. V3J clonotypes were defined by identical inferred V gene, J gene, and CDR3 amino acid sequence. To compute the percentage overlap between repertoires, the number of shared unique clonotypes was divided by the size of the smaller repertoire. Richness of each repertoire was evaluated using RTK rarefaction, the Chao1 estimator, and Recon v2.1 estimates of unobserved clonotypes. OLGA was used to compute generation probabilities for all TCRbeta clonotypes that the gDNA method yielded from a handful of donors. In its TCRdb copy, this immuneACCESS table keeps in-frame sequences only and misses some clones. Where compared with another copy, unresolved V genes explain less than half of these, and the others have no known cause. V, J and clone size reflect that table, while D and trimming were determined from the DNA. The table for this sample lists hundreds of thousands of clones; less than 98% of them were counted only once. In total, the top ten clones hold 0.057% of the sample.

Healthy HIV-negative adults with no recently reported acute infections or vaccinations were included as donors. Every donor was a Caucasian adult residing in Nashville, Tennessee, USA. CD4+ T cells were enriched by magnetic negative selection; naive cells were then positively selected on CD45RA, and the negative fraction formed the memory subset. Blood was obtained by leukapheresis, after which PBMCs were separated by Ficoll-Histopaque density gradient centrifugation and cryopreserved in liquid nitrogen vapor phase. Analytical flow cytometry was used to check the purity and quantity of every magnetically sorted T cell population. Genomic DNA was isolated from every sorted fraction and measured by UV absorbance on a Nanodrop 2000c. Remarks on this clone: The antigen this receptor binds is unknown. The sample holds no much larger clone one base away, and base qualities are not on file.

The sequence joins TRBV5-4 to TRBJ2-5; 6 matching bases give a weak D call of TRBD2. Sample: naive CD4+ T cells sorted from blood. Interpreted using the paper, the cell subset or site label stands for: CD45RA+ positively selected. This receptor was obtained from a woman in her thirties in good health. The CDR3 protein: CASSFRLDPQETQYF. DNA sequence: TGTGCCAGCAGCTTTCGACTAGACCCGCAAGAGACCCAGTACTTC.